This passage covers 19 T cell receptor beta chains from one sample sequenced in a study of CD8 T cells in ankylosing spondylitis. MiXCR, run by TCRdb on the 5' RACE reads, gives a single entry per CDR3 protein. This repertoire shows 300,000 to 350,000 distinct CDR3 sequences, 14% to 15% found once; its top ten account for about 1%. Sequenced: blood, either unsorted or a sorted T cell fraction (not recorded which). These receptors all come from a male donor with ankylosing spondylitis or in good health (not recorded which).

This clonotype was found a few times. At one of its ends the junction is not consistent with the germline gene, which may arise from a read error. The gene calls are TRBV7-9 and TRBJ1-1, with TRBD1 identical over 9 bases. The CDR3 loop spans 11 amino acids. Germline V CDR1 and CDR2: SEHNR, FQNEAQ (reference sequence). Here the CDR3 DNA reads TGTGCCAGCAGCTCGGACAGGGGCCCCCTCTTT. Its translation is CASSSDRGPLF.

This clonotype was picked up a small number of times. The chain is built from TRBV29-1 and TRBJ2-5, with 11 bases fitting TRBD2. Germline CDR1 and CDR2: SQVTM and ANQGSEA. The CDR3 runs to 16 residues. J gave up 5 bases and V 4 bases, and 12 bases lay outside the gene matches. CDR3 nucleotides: TGCAGCGTTGTAATTAGCGGGGGGGCCGGTGTGGAGACCCAGTACTTC. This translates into CSVVISGGAGVETQYF.

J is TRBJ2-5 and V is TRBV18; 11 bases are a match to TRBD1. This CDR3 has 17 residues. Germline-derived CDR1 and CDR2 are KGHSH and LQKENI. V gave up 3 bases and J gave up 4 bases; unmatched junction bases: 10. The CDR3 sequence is CASSPLTSGTGGETQYF. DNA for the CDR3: TGTGCCAGCTCACCCTTGACGTCCGGGACAGGGGGAGAGACCCAGTACTTC.

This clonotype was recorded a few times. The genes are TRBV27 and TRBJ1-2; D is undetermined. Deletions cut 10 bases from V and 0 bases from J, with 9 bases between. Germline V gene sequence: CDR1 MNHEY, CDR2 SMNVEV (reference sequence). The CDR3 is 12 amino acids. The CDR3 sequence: CATADPNYGYTF. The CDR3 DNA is TGTGCCACCGCGGATCCTAACTATGGCTACACCTTC.

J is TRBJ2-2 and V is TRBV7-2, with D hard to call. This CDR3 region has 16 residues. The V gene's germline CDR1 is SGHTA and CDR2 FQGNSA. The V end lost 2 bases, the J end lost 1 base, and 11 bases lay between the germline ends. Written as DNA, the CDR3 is TGTGCCAGCAGCTTAACCAGCCCATTGAACACCGGGGAGCTGTTTTTT. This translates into CASSLTSPLNTGELFF.

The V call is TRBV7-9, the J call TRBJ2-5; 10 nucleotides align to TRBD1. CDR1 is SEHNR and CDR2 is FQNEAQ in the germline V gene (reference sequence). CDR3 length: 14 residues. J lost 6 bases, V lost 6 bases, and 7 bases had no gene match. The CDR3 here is CASRDDRGLQTQYF. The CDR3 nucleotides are TGTGCCAGCAGGGATGACAGGGGGCTACAGACCCAGTACTTC.

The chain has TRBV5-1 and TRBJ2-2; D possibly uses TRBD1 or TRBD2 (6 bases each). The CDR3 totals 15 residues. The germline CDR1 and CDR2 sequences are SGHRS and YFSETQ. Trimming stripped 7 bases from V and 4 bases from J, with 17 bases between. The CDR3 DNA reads TGCGCCAGCTGGTCGGGGGCGGCCGTCACCGGGGAGCTGTTTTTT. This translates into CASWSGAAVTGELFF.

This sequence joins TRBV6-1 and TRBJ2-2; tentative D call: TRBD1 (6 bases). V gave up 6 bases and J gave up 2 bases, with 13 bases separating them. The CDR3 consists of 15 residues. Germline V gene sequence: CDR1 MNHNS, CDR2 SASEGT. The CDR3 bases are TGTGCCAGCAGATGGACAGCTTCTAACACCGGGGAGCTGTTTTTT. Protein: CASRWTASNTGELFF.

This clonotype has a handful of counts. CDR3 amino acids: CSASRQIVADYTF. The CDR3 coding sequence is TGCAGTGCCTCTAGACAGATCGTTGCAGACTACACCTTC. The chain joins TRBV20-1 to TRBJ1-2; a possible D gene is TRBD1 (5 bases). The V gene's germline CDR1 is DFQATT and CDR2 SNEGSKA (reference sequence). This CDR3 is 13 amino acids long. Between the trimmed V and J ends, which lost 6 bases and 10 bases, there was a span of 21 bases.

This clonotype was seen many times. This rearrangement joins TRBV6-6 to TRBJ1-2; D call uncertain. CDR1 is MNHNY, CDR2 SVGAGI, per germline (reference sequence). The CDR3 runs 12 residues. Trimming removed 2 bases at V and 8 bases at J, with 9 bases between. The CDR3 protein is CASSYPGGGYTF. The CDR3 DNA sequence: TGTGCCAGCAGTTACCCGGGAGGGGGCTACACCTTC.

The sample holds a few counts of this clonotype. In nucleotides, the CDR3 is TGCGCCAGCAGCGCGGGGTCACCTTCTGAGACCCAGTACTTC. This sequence encodes CASSAGSPSETQYF. This rearrangement joins TRBV5-1 to TRBJ2-5, with D possibly TRBD2 on 6 matching bases. V was shortened by 4 bases and J by 5 bases, with 15 bases between the two germline ends. Germline V gene lookup returns CDR1 SGHRS and CDR2 YFSETQ. CDR3 size: 14 residues.

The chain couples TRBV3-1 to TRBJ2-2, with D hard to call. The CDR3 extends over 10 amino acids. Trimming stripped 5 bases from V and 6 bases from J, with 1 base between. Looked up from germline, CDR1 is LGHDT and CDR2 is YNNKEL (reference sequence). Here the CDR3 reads CASSAGELFF. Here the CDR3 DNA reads TGTGCCAGCAGCGCCGGGGAGCTGTTTTTT.

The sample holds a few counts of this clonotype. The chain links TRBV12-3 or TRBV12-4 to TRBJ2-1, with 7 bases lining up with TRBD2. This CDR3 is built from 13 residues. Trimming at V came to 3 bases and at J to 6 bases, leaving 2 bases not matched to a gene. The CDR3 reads CASSFGEGNEQFF. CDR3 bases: TGTGCCAGCAGTTTTGGGGAGGGCAATGAGCAGTTCTTC.

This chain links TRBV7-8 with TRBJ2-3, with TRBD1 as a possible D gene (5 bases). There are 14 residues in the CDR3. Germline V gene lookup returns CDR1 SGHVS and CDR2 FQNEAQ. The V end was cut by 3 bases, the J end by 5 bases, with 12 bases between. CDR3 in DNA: TGTGCCAGCAGCTTCTCAGGGAAAGGAGATACGCAGTATTTT. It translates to CASSFSGKGDTQYF.

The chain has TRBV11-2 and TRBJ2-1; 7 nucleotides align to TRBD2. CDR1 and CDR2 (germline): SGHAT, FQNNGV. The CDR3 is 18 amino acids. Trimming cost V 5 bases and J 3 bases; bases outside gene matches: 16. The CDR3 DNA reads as TGTGCCAGCAGCACGCGCCGCAAGGGCGGGAGAATCTACAATGAGCAGTTCTTC. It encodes CASSTRRKGGRIYNEQFF.

This chain's CDR3 is CSARDRGLHRAEAFF. The DNA of the CDR3 is TGCAGTGCTAGGGACCGGGGCCTACACCGGGCTGAAGCTTTCTTT. The chain employs TRBV20-1 and TRBJ1-1; D is possibly TRBD1 (5 bases). This CDR3 is 15 amino acids long. The germline gives CDR1 DFQATT, CDR2 SNEGSKA (reference sequence). Trimming cost V 3 bases and J 6 bases, with 20 bases left between them.

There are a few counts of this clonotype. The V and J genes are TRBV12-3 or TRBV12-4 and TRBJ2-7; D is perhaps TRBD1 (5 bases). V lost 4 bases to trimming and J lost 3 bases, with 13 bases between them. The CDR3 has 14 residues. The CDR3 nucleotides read TGTGCCAGCAGTTATCAGGGCTGGGACTACGAGCAGTACTTC. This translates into CASSYQGWDYEQYF.

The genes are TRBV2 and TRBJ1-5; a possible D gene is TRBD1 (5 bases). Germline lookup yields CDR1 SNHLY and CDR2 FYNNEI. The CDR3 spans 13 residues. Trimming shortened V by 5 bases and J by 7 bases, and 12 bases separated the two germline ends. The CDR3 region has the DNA TGTGCCAGCAGTTATAGGGGCGGACAGCCCCAGCATTTT. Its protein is CASSYRGGQPQHF.

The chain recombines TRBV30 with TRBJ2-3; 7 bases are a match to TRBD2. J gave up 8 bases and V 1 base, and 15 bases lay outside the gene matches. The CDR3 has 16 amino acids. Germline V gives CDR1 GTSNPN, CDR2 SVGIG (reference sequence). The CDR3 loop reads CAWSDIIRSPGGTQYF. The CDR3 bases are TGTGCCTGGAGTGATATAATACGGAGCCCGGGAGGTACGCAGTATTTT.